This is a list of T cell receptor beta chains from one sample in a study of blood T cell repertoires in COVID-19. Sequencing was performed with immunoSEQ multiplex PCR; in TCRdb, only in-frame clones are kept and a portion is missing. The repertoire holds roughly 130,000 clones, just under 85% seen once, with about a sixth in the top ten. The sequencing sample was made of peripheral blood. The receptors were gathered from a woman aged 45-65 years with acute or convalescent COVID-19. Each CDR3 is given with its conserved first and last residue. D genes are given only for firm matches. The size entry is marked missing in some rows and otherwise reads once, few, many or a size class.

D: -
length: 15
J: TRBJ2-3
size: once
V: TRBV24-1
CDR3: CATSTGSGATDTQYF
DNA: TGTGCCACCAGTACAGGGAGCGGGGCCACAGATACGCAGTATTTT

D: -
length: 14
J: TRBJ2-3
size: -
V: TRBV5-5
CDR3: CASSVTVSTDTQYF
DNA: TGTGCCAGCAGCGTGACAGTTAGCACAGATACGCAGTATTTT

D: TRBD2
length: 14
J: TRBJ2-1
size: -
V: TRBV5-1
CDR3: CASSERLAGSLGFF
DNA: TGCGCCAGCAGCGAACGACTAGCGGGGAGCCTGGGGTTCTTC

D: -
length: 11
J: TRBJ2-7
size: -
V: TRBV2
CDR3: CASRDSYEQYF
DNA: TGTGCCAGCCGGGACTCCTACGAGCAGTACTTC

D: -
length: 14
J: TRBJ1-3
size: -
V: TRBV5-6
CDR3: CASSFQSSGNTIYF
DNA: TGTGCCAGCAGCTTCCAGTCTTCTGGAAACACCATATATTTT

D: -
length: 16
J: TRBJ1-4
size: -
V: TRBV24-1
CDR3: CATSDLSVMSNEKLFF
DNA: TGTGCCACCAGTGATTTGTCGGTGATGTCTAATGAAAAACTGTTTTTT

D: TRBD1
length: 17
J: TRBJ1-4
size: -
V: TRBV3-1/TRBV3-2
CDR3: CASSHGTGAATNEKLFF
DNA: TGTGCCAGCAGCCATGGAACAGGGGCTGCAACTAATGAAAAACTGTTTTTT

D: -
length: 14
J: TRBJ1-2
size: -
V: TRBV27
CDR3: CASSLNFRAGGYTF
DNA: TGTGCCAGCAGCCTCAATTTCCGGGCGGGGGGCTACACCTTC

D: -
length: 15
J: TRBJ1-3
size: -
V: TRBV28
CDR3: CASSLTSNSGNTIYF
DNA: TGTGCCAGCAGTCTCACATCGAACTCTGGAAACACCATATATTTT

D: TRBD1
length: 15
J: TRBJ1-6
size: -
V: TRBV30
CDR3: CAWSQLTGIAAPLHF
DNA: TGTGCCTGGAGTCAACTGACAGGGATTGCGGCACCCCTCCACTTT

D: -
length: 13
J: TRBJ1-2
size: -
V: TRBV28
CDR3: CASSPAGQHHYTF
DNA: TGTGCCAGCAGCCCCGCCGGACAGCATCACTACACCTTC

D: -
length: 14
J: TRBJ1-4
size: -
V: TRBV5-1
CDR3: CASSLAGRNEKLFF
DNA: TGCGCCAGCAGCTTGGCAGGGCGCAATGAAAAACTGTTTTTT

D: TRBD1
length: 15
J: TRBJ2-5
size: few
V: TRBV7-2
CDR3: CASSSGQGARETQYF
DNA: TGTGCCAGCAGCTCCGGACAGGGGGCGAGGGAGACCCAGTACTTC

D: -
length: 15
J: TRBJ1-6
size: -
V: TRBV29-1
CDR3: CSVQIQENYNSPLHF
DNA: TGCAGCGTCCAAATACAGGAAAACTATAATTCACCCCTCCACTTT

D: -
length: 14
J: TRBJ2-7
size: -
V: TRBV5-1
CDR3: CASSLTGSSYEQYF
DNA: TGCGCCAGCAGCCTAACAGGGAGCTCCTACGAGCAGTACTTC

D: TRBD1
length: 14
J: TRBJ2-7
size: -
V: TRBV4-1
CDR3: CASSQGQGDYEQYF
DNA: TGCGCCAGCAGCCAAGGACAGGGCGACTACGAGCAGTACTTC

D: TRBD2
length: 15
J: TRBJ2-7
size: -
V: TRBV4-2
CDR3: CASSQGAGGSYEQYF
DNA: TGTGCCAGCAGCCAAGGAGCGGGGGGGTCCTACGAGCAGTACTTC

D: -
length: 15
J: TRBJ1-5
size: -
V: TRBV5-6
CDR3: CASSLSYSPNQPQHF
DNA: TGTGCCAGCAGCTTGTCTTACAGCCCCAATCAGCCCCAGCATTTT

D: -
length: 13
J: TRBJ1-5
size: -
V: TRBV28
CDR3: CASSLFGDQPQHF
DNA: TGTGCCAGCAGTTTATTCGGGGATCAGCCCCAGCATTTT

D: TRBD1
length: 16
J: TRBJ1-3
size: -
V: TRBV9
CDR3: CASSVRQGATGNTIYF
DNA: TGTGCCAGCAGCGTTCGACAGGGGGCGACTGGAAACACCATATATTTT

D: -
length: 16
J: TRBJ1-3
size: -
V: TRBV18
CDR3: CASSPGQGISGNTIYF
DNA: TGTGCCAGCTCACCGGGGCAGGGCATATCTGGAAACACCATATATTTT

D: TRBD1
length: 14
J: TRBJ1-1
size: -
V: TRBV13
CDR3: CASSLRQGAVEAFF
DNA: TGTGCCAGCAGCTTAAGACAGGGGGCGGTTGAAGCTTTCTTT

D: -
length: 15
J: TRBJ2-2
size: -
V: TRBV6-2/TRBV6-3
CDR3: CASSSRVRNTGELFF
DNA: TGTGCCAGCAGTAGCAGGGTCAGGAACACCGGGGAGCTGTTTTTT

D: -
length: 14
J: TRBJ1-6
size: -
V: TRBV6-5
CDR3: CAAGVSSYNSPLHF
DNA: TGTGCCGCGGGCGTGAGCTCCTATAATTCACCCCTCCACTTT

D: TRBD2
length: 12
J: TRBJ2-7
size: -
V: TRBV5-6
CDR3: CASSLSGGPQYF
DNA: TGTGCCAGCAGCTTGTCGGGGGGGCCCCAGTACTTC

D: -
length: 13
J: TRBJ1-4
size: once
V: TRBV30
CDR3: CAWSFAGGEKLFF
DNA: TGTGCCTGGAGTTTCGCGGGGGGCGAAAAACTGTTTTTT

D: TRBD1
length: 12
J: TRBJ1-6
size: -
V: TRBV3-1/TRBV3-2
CDR3: CASGTGNSPLHF
DNA: TGTGCCAGTGGGACAGGGAATTCACCCCTCCACTTT

D: -
length: 16
J: TRBJ2-1
size: -
V: TRBV14
CDR3: CASSQVQGFPYNEQFF
DNA: TGTGCCAGCAGCCAAGTACAGGGATTTCCCTACAATGAGCAGTTCTTC

D: -
length: 16
J: TRBJ2-3
size: -
V: TRBV2
CDR3: CASSVRGGPRTDTQYF
DNA: TGTGCCAGCAGTGTGCGGGGAGGACCACGCACAGATACGCAGTATTTT

D: TRBD1
length: 14
J: TRBJ1-2
size: -
V: TRBV6-1
CDR3: CASSDTGANYGYTF
DNA: TGTGCCAGCAGTGATACAGGGGCAAACTATGGCTACACCTTC

D: TRBD1
length: 15
J: TRBJ2-7
size: once
V: TRBV14
CDR3: CASSQYPGQGIEQYF
DNA: TGTGCCAGCAGCCAATACCCGGGACAGGGAATCGAGCAGTACTTC

D: -
length: 14
J: TRBJ2-2
size: -
V: TRBV19
CDR3: CASRLRGDAGELFF
DNA: TGTGCCAGTAGGCTCAGGGGGGACGCCGGGGAGCTGTTTTTT

D: -
length: 17
J: TRBJ2-2
size: -
V: TRBV4-1
CDR3: CASSQVSGTENTGELFF
DNA: TGCGCCAGCAGCCAAGTATCGGGGACTGAGAACACCGGGGAGCTGTTTTTT

D: TRBD1
length: 14
J: TRBJ1-6
size: -
V: TRBV3-1/TRBV3-2
CDR3: CASSQTGSNSPLHF
DNA: TGTGCCAGCAGCCAGACAGGGTCTAATTCACCCCTCCACTTT

D: -
length: 13
J: TRBJ2-7
size: -
V: TRBV13
CDR3: CASSLGVTVEQYF
DNA: TGTGCCAGCAGCTTAGGGGTGACAGTCGAGCAGTACTTC

D: -
length: 15
J: TRBJ1-2
size: -
V: TRBV19
CDR3: CASSIDSIGVYGYTF
DNA: TGTGCCAGTAGTATAGATTCGATCGGGGTATATGGCTACACCTTC

D: -
length: 16
J: TRBJ2-1
size: once
V: TRBV5-5
CDR3: CASSLGRVTPGNEQFF
DNA: TGTGCCAGCAGCTTGGGGCGGGTCACCCCCGGCAATGAGCAGTTCTTC

D: -
length: 15
J: TRBJ1-1
size: -
V: TRBV5-1
CDR3: CASRTGWGRGPEAFF
DNA: TGCGCCAGCAGAACGGGATGGGGGCGTGGACCTGAAGCTTTCTTT

D: -
length: 13
J: TRBJ1-2
size: -
V: TRBV6-5
CDR3: CASSYGASYGYTF
DNA: TGTGCCAGCAGTTATGGGGCAAGCTATGGCTACACCTTC

D: TRBD1
length: 12
J: TRBJ2-7
size: -
V: TRBV2
CDR3: CASRDRVREQYF
DNA: TGTGCCTCCAGGGACAGGGTACGCGAGCAGTACTTC

D: TRBD2
length: 15
J: TRBJ2-7
size: -
V: TRBV6-4
CDR3: CASSVDGGARYEQYF
DNA: TGTGCCAGCAGTGTCGACGGGGGGGCAAGATACGAGCAGTACTTC

D: TRBD1
length: 14
J: TRBJ2-2
size: -
V: TRBV5-1
CDR3: CASSSGQGTGELFF
DNA: TGCGCCAGCAGCTCGGGACAGGGGACCGGGGAGCTGTTTTTT

D: -
length: 14
J: TRBJ1-1
size: -
V: TRBV18
CDR3: CASSPPYSNTEAFF
DNA: TGTGCCAGCTCACCACCGTACAGCAACACTGAAGCTTTCTTT

D: -
length: 16
J: TRBJ1-6
size: -
V: TRBV5-1
CDR3: CASSLEGRSSNSPLHF
DNA: TGCGCCAGCAGCTTGGAGGGGCGAAGTTCCAATTCACCCCTCCACTTT

D: TRBD1
length: 13
J: TRBJ1-2
size: -
V: TRBV2
CDR3: CASSNTGGTGYTF
DNA: TGTGCCAGCAGTAATACAGGGGGCACCGGCTACACCTTC

D: TRBD1
length: 13
J: TRBJ1-2
size: -
V: TRBV7-9
CDR3: CASSQGTETGYTF
DNA: TGTGCCAGCAGCCAGGGGACAGAAACTGGCTACACCTTC

D: -
length: 13
J: TRBJ2-1
size: -
V: TRBV5-1
CDR3: CASSLAEVFEQFF
DNA: TGCGCCAGCAGCTTGGCCGAGGTGTTTGAGCAGTTCTTC

D: -
length: 14
J: TRBJ2-3
size: -
V: TRBV7-6
CDR3: CASSRGTSTDTQYF
DNA: TGTGCCAGCAGCAGAGGGACAAGCACAGATACGCAGTATTTT

D: -
length: 14
J: TRBJ1-6
size: -
V: TRBV3-1/TRBV3-2
CDR3: CASSQQVRNSPLHF
DNA: TGTGCCAGCAGCCAACAAGTCCGGAATTCACCCCTCCACTTT

D: -
length: 17
J: TRBJ1-6
size: -
V: TRBV10-3
CDR3: CAISLGTLTSRNSPLHF
DNA: TGTGCCATCAGTCTGGGGACATTAACATCGCGTAATTCACCCCTCCACTTT

D: -
length: 14
J: TRBJ2-7
size: -
V: TRBV11-2
CDR3: CASSLSLHRVEQYF
DNA: TGTGCCAGCAGCTTGTCACTCCACAGGGTGGAGCAGTACTTC

D: -
length: 17
J: TRBJ2-3
size: -
V: TRBV5-5
CDR3: CASSPRDGGRKTDTQYF
DNA: TGTGCCAGCAGCCCCCGGGACGGGGGTCGGAAAACCGATACGCAGTATTTT

D: -
length: 16
J: TRBJ1-1
size: -
V: TRBV19
CDR3: CASSRMAAGPNTEAFF
DNA: TGTGCCAGTAGTAGAATGGCTGCGGGCCCGAACACTGAAGCTTTCTTT